The sequence of this T cell receptor (beta chain) was determined in a study of regulatory T cells in long-lasting Graves disease. This sample's time point: newly diagnosed GD, antithyroid drugs for less than 3 months. From PBMCs, RNA was extracted and then used to make the TCR library. The CDR3 is 20 amino acids. Deletions cut 6 bases from V and 1 base from J, with 28 bases between. Germline CDR1 and CDR2: KGHSH and LQKENI. Building the TCR beta libraries relied on iRepertoire HTBI primers, and CDR3 regions underwent Arm-PCR. In TCRdb, the multiplex PCR reads were re-called with MiXCR into one record per CDR3 protein. The sample includes about 320,000 distinct CDR3 sequences, more than 15% of them seen just once.

The material sequenced was peripheral blood mononuclear cells (PBMCs), taken at new diagnosis, from a patient treated with antithyroid drugs. The chain is built from TRBV18 and TRBJ2-1, with D unresolved. This receptor was identified in a female donor with Graves disease. The CDR3, as DNA: TGTGCCAGCTCGCACATCAATAATCCATCGGTTGTCCTTTCCTACAATGAGCAGTTCTTC. Its protein product is CASSHINNPSVVLSYNEQFF.